This section outlines one T cell receptor (beta chain) sequence together with its context. Its antigen is unidentified. At the DNA level, this CDR3 is encoded by other sequences in the same sample as well. Looked up from germline, CDR1 is SGHVS and CDR2 is FQNEAQ. The CDR3 is 15 residues long. The junction had 5 bases not matched to a gene; V was cut back by 3 bases and J by 1 base. This specimen comes from a study of cytomegalovirus exposure and HLA in healthy donors. The study's findings and limits: Evidence from a later analysis indicated that most CMV-associated TCR beta chains looked HLA-restricted. V- and J-gene trimming in TCR beta was tied to a missense DCLRE1C variant by an analysis performed later.

Researchers ran the PCR with 60 Vbeta and 13 Jbeta primers. Measured with immunoSEQ multiplex PCR; TCRdb has only the in-frame clones, and not every one. The top ten clones hold 1.1% of a sample with 150,000 to 200,000 clones, about three quarters of them seen once. The sequence derives from a woman between 40 and 55 years old in good health and CMV-seronegative. The sample consisted of PBMCs. The V and J genes are TRBV7-8 and TRBJ1-2; 7 nucleotides agree with TRBD1. The CDR3 is CASSLGQFFNYGYTF. DNA for the CDR3: TGTGCCAGCAGCTTGGGACAGTTTTTTAACTATGGCTACACCTTC.